This T cell receptor (beta chain) was identified during a study of blood T cells in healthy people across ages. With a J-beta primer mix and a sample-barcoded 5' primer, a second PCR ran about 6 to 11 cycles. TCRdb re-called the 5' RACE reads with MiXCR, one entry per CDR3 protein. The table lists roughly 1,500,000 distinct CDR3 sequences, around two fifths of them singletons. The ends were cut back, 1 base at V and 3 bases at J, with 4 bases in the middle. This CDR3 is 13 amino acids long. Germline V gene lookup returns CDR1 SNHLY and CDR2 FYNNEI. This sequence originates from a woman younger than 35 in good health. The V gene is TRBV2, the J gene TRBJ2-1; D is uncertain. The sample consisted of blood. Written as DNA, the CDR3 is TGTGCCAGCAGTGAAGTGAACTACAATGAGCAGTTCTTC. Translation: CASSEVNYNEQFF.